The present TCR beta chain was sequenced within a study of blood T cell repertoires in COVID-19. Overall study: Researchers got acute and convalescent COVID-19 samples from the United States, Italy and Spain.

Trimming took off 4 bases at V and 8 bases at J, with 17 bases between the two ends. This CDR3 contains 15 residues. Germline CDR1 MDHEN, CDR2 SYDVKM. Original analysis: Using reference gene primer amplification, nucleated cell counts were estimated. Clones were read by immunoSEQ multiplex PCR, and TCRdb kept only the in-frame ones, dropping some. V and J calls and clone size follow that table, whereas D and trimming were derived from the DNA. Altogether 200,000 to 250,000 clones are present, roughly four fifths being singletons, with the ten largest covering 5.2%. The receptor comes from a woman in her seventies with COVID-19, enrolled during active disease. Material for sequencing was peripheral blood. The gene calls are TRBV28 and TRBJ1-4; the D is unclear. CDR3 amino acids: CASSYRIGTGEKLFF. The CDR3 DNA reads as TGTGCCAGCAGTTATAGAATCGGAACGGGAGAAAAACTGTTTTTT.